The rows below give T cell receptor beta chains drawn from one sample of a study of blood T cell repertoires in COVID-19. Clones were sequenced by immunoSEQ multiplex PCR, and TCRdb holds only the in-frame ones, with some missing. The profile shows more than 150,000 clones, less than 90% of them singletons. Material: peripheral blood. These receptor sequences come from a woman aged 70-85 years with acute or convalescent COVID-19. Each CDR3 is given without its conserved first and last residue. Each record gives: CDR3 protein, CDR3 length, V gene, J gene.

CDR3: ASSSSQETQY
length: 10
V: TRBV5-1
J: TRBJ2-5

CDR3: ASSLSGGQRVTGELF
length: 15
V: TRBV5-1
J: TRBJ2-2

CDR3: ASSSPGHRYEQY
length: 12
V: TRBV6-5
J: TRBJ2-7

CDR3: ASSISISGGAHEQY
length: 14
V: TRBV19
J: TRBJ2-7

CDR3: ASSPRGDTQY
length: 10
V: TRBV11-3
J: TRBJ2-3

CDR3: ASSTQFSSYNEQF
length: 13
V: TRBV19
J: TRBJ2-1

CDR3: ASSYSGGHVGELF
length: 13
V: TRBV6-6
J: TRBJ2-2

CDR3: ASSPRLAGGLDEQF
length: 14
V: TRBV7-9
J: TRBJ2-1

CDR3: ASSVSRRGGEQF
length: 12
V: TRBV5-8
J: TRBJ2-1

CDR3: ASSRRVTSGYTEAF
length: 14
V: TRBV7-2
J: TRBJ1-1

CDR3: ASSYSGAGGTDTQY
length: 14
V: TRBV6-5
J: TRBJ2-3

CDR3: ASSWSSREVSPLH
length: 13
V: TRBV5-8
J: TRBJ1-6

CDR3: ATSDSNQPQH
length: 10
V: TRBV24-1
J: TRBJ1-5

CDR3: ASSPWRDRVTGYT
length: 13
V: TRBV6-2/TRBV6-3
J: TRBJ1-2

CDR3: ASSKPPTATNEKLF
length: 14
V: TRBV19
J: TRBJ1-4

CDR3: ASSLKLAGGQPQH
length: 13
V: TRBV7-2
J: TRBJ1-5

CDR3: ASSVAEGGYTEAF
length: 13
V: TRBV9
J: TRBJ1-1

CDR3: ASSLSGGNTIY
length: 11
V: TRBV27
J: TRBJ1-3

CDR3: ASSLFPMYRENEKLF
length: 15
V: TRBV5-1
J: TRBJ1-4

CDR3: ASSNPGQGDSPLH
length: 13
V: TRBV6-5
J: TRBJ1-6

CDR3: SASMGLTEAF
length: 10
V: TRBV20-1
J: TRBJ1-1

CDR3: ASSPTGTGGSYYGYT
length: 15
V: TRBV18
J: TRBJ1-2

CDR3: ASRFGNSGGSYEQY
length: 14
V: TRBV5-1
J: TRBJ2-7

CDR3: ASNPRGYGYT
length: 10
V: TRBV6-6
J: TRBJ1-2

CDR3: ASSSGFYEQF
length: 10
V: TRBV12-3/TRBV12-4
J: TRBJ2-1

CDR3: ASSNEGAGNSPLH
length: 13
V: TRBV19
J: TRBJ1-6

CDR3: ASKPGQGSGYT
length: 11
V: TRBV5-8
J: TRBJ1-2

CDR3: ASRTRNEQF
length: 9
V: TRBV19
J: TRBJ2-1

CDR3: ASSTPWGQPPLWANVLT
length: 17
V: TRBV18
J: TRBJ2-6

CDR3: ASSYALGGTEAF
length: 12
V: TRBV6-6
J: TRBJ1-1

CDR3: ASLTGALNEQF
length: 11
V: TRBV18
J: TRBJ2-1

CDR3: ASSERQGADYGYT
length: 13
V: TRBV7-9
J: TRBJ1-2

CDR3: ASSLPLRAGELF
length: 12
V: TRBV28
J: TRBJ2-2

CDR3: ASSLAPGLGQETQY
length: 14
V: TRBV5-1
J: TRBJ2-5

CDR3: ASSITQGARDGYT
length: 13
V: TRBV19
J: TRBJ1-2

CDR3: ASSRGGQSNTEAF
length: 13
V: TRBV7-2
J: TRBJ1-1

CDR3: SAGDRGGVAF
length: 10
V: TRBV29-1
J: TRBJ1-1

CDR3: ASSPDLGGGRSEKLF
length: 15
V: TRBV7-9
J: TRBJ1-4

CDR3: ASSDQGMNTEAF
length: 12
V: TRBV2
J: TRBJ1-1

CDR3: ASSLNQGAGELF
length: 12
V: TRBV11-3
J: TRBJ2-2

CDR3: SVHNTGGWTTEAF
length: 13
V: TRBV29-1
J: TRBJ1-1

CDR3: ASSVHGQGETQY
length: 12
V: TRBV25-1
J: TRBJ2-5

CDR3: AWDRTQYGYT
length: 10
V: TRBV30
J: TRBJ1-2

CDR3: ASSQGFRETQY
length: 11
V: TRBV5-1
J: TRBJ2-5

CDR3: ASRVGSAGRETQY
length: 13
V: TRBV25-1
J: TRBJ2-5

CDR3: ASSSDPGQGATEAF
length: 14
V: TRBV7-9
J: TRBJ1-1

CDR3: ASTRFQTRGASNQPQH
length: 16
V: TRBV5-6
J: TRBJ1-5

CDR3: ASTTRGYGYT
length: 10
V: TRBV6-5
J: TRBJ1-2

CDR3: ASSSGLAANTGELF
length: 14
V: TRBV7-2
J: TRBJ2-2

CDR3: ASSSQGVGTEAF
length: 12
V: TRBV7-9
J: TRBJ1-1

CDR3: ASSLGQNSNQPQH
length: 13
V: TRBV7-2
J: TRBJ1-5

CDR3: ASSQEGSPYGYT
length: 12
V: TRBV4-3
J: TRBJ1-2

CDR3: ASSLAGRTTDTQY
length: 13
V: TRBV11-1
J: TRBJ2-3

CDR3: ASSLVRGGNTIY
length: 12
V: TRBV11-2
J: TRBJ1-3

CDR3: ASSPRRTSGATDTQY
length: 15
V: TRBV18
J: TRBJ2-3

CDR3: ASSIQGAQGYEQY
length: 13
V: TRBV19
J: TRBJ2-7